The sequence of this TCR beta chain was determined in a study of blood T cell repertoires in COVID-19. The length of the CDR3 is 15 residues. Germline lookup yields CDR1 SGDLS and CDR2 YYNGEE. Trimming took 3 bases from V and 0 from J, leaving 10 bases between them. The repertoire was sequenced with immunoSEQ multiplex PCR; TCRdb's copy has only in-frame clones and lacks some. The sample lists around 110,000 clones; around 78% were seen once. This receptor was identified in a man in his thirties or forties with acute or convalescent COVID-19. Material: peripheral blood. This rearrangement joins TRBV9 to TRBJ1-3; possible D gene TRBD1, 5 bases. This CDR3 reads CASSAQGSSGNTIYF. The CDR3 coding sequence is TGTGCCAGCAGCGCGCAGGGAAGCTCTGGAAACACCATATATTTT.